The clone carrying this TCR beta chain has just one count. Its antigen remains unidentified. The data belong to a study of T cell responses to AZD1222 COVID-19 vaccine. Libraries were prepared by immunoSEQ multiplex PCR; TCRdb keeps only in-frame clonotypes and omits some of them. The sample has about 97,000 clones, about 85% seen once. Study-wide points: Spike-specific TCR breadth and depth rose after two AZD1222 doses. Researchers took repertoire samples only after the peak T cell response had come. Baseline antibody screening turned up just six or seven seropositive AZD1222 recipients.

This receptor was taken from an adult in good health. Sequenced here: peripheral blood, sampled on day 0 of AZD1222 vaccination.

The CDR3 coding sequence is TGTGCCAGCAGTGAGTTGGGGTCTAGCAATCAGCCCCAGCATTTT. It yields the protein CASSELGSSNQPQHF. The rearrangement links TRBV2 to TRBJ1-5; D unclear. The CDR3 length is 15 residues. Per the germline V gene, CDR1 is SNHLY and CDR2 is FYNNEI. V was shortened by 3 bases and J by 0 bases, with 9 bases between the two germline ends.